The 22 T cell receptor beta chains in this list originate from one sample, sequenced in a study of blood T cell repertoires in COVID-19. Sequencing was performed with immunoSEQ multiplex PCR; in TCRdb, only in-frame clones are kept and a portion is missing. The sample lists around 230,000 clones, over 70% occurring once. The specimen sequenced was peripheral blood. The receptors here all came from an elderly woman with acute or convalescent COVID-19.

This clone turned up a few times. The chain couples TRBV5-1 to TRBJ1-1; D unresolved. CDR3 length: 14 residues. Germline CDR1 reads SGHRS; CDR2 reads YFSETQ. V gave up 4 bases and J gave up 1 base, with 11 bases separating them. The CDR3 DNA reads TGCGCCAGCAGCCCTGACCGACAGAACACTGAAGCTTTCTTT. As protein: CASSPDRQNTEAFF.

The chain recombines TRBV6-5 with TRBJ2-7; possibly TRBD1 for D (6 bases). The germline V gene has CDR1 MNHEY and CDR2 SVGAGI. The CDR3 runs to 15 residues. Trimming left V 5 bases short and J 3 bases short, with 17 bases between. CDR3 region: CASSSRDTNYYEQYF. CDR3 sequence (DNA): TGTGCCAGCAGTAGCCGGGACACCAACTACTACGAGCAGTACTTC.

The CDR3 nucleotides are TGTGCCAGCAGCTTAGGCGGGATTCTCGACGAGCAGTACTTC. Translated, it gives CASSLGGILDEQYF. This sequence joins TRBV7-3 and TRBJ2-7, with D tentatively TRBD2 (6 bases). The CDR3 extends over 14 amino acids. Germline CDR1 and CDR2: SGHTA and FQGTGA. The V end lost 2 bases, the J end lost 5 bases, and 13 bases lay between the germline ends.

The chain employs TRBV4-1 and TRBJ2-3; D might be TRBD1 (6 bases). The CDR3 runs to 17 residues. The germline V and J ends were trimmed by 1 base and 2 bases, with 16 bases remaining between them. Looked up from germline, CDR1 is MGHRA and CDR2 is YSYEKL. CDR3 DNA sequence: TGCGCCAGCAGCCAAGTTGCGTCAGGGGCCGACACAGATACGCAGTATTTT. Translation: CASSQVASGADTDTQYF.

The chain is built from TRBV5-1 and TRBJ1-1; 12 bases match TRBD1. Per germline, CDR1 SGHRS and CDR2 YFSETQ. After removal of 4 bases from V and 4 bases from J, the junction contained 14 bases not matched to a gene. The CDR3 has 18 amino acids. CDR3 sequence (DNA): TGCGCCAGCAGCCGTGGTGGCGGGACAGGGGGCCAAGGCACTGAAGCTTTCTTT. This gives the protein CASSRGGGTGGQGTEAFF.

This sequence joins TRBV11-2 and TRBJ1-4; TRBD1 matches at 8 bases. CDR3 size: 13 residues. The germline V gene has CDR1 SGHAT and CDR2 FQNNGV. Unmatched junction bases numbered 7, after V lost 8 bases and J lost 8 bases. This CDR3 is CASQTGVNEKLFF. The CDR3 coding sequence is TGTGCCAGCCAGACAGGGGTTAACGAAAAACTGTTTTTT.

A single count supports this clone. This chain joins TRBV2 and TRBJ2-7, with D tentatively TRBD1 (5 bases). Trimming took 7 bases from V and 2 from J, leaving 21 bases between them. The germline V gene encodes CDR1 SNHLY and CDR2 FYNNEI. The CDR3 runs to 16 residues. DNA of the CDR3: TGTGCCAGCATTACTACCATGACAGACACGACCTACGAGCAGTACTTC. Residues: CASITTMTDTTYEQYF.

The genes are TRBV6-4 and TRBJ1-5, with 8 bases lining up with TRBD1. CDR1 is MRHNA and CDR2 is SNTAGT in the germline V gene. V trimming: 7 bases; J trimming: 4 bases; junction bases outside the gene matches: 9. The CDR3 has 15 amino acids. CDR3: CASKDRANKNQPQHF. The CDR3 nucleotides are TGTGCCAGCAAGGACAGGGCCAATAAAAATCAGCCCCAGCATTTT.

This clone appeared a few times. The V gene is TRBV19, the J gene TRBJ2-2, with a weak D call TRBD1 (6 bases). Germline loops: CDR1 LNHDA, CDR2 SQIVND (reference sequence). Trimming removed 2 bases at V and 4 bases at J, with 11 bases between. There are 15 residues in the CDR3. CDR3: CASSISRGTTGELFF. The CDR3 coding sequence is TGTGCCAGTAGTATATCGAGGGGGACCACCGGGGAGCTGTTTTTT. Complete variable domain (other parts from reference TRBV19 and TRBJ2-2): DGGITQSPKYLFRKEGQNVTLSCEQNLNHDAMYWYRQDPGQGLRLIYYSQIVNDFQKGDIAEGYSVSREKKESFPLTVTSAQKNPTAFYLCASSISRGTTGELFFGEGSRLTVL.

This chain links TRBV5-6 with TRBJ2-7; D perhaps matches TRBD1 (6 bases). Trimming took off 6 bases at V and 6 bases at J, with 16 bases between the two ends. The CDR3 loop spans 13 amino acids. Germline V gene lookup returns CDR1 SGHDT and CDR2 YYEEEE. In DNA, the CDR3 is TGTGCCAGCAAGACAGGCCCCTCAGTCGAGCAGTACTTC. This encodes CASKTGPSVEQYF.

This rearrangement joins TRBV5-6 to TRBJ2-3; TRBD2 matches 9 bases. Germline V gene sequence: CDR1 SGHDT, CDR2 YYEEEE. V lost 4 bases and J lost 6; bases outside the gene matches: 9. The length of the CDR3 is 15 residues. The CDR3 DNA reads TGTGCCAGCAGCCAAGGACTAGCGCCGTTCGATACGCAGTATTTT. Translated: CASSQGLAPFDTQYF.

The V and J genes are TRBV28 and TRBJ1-1; maybe TRBD1 (6 bases). CDR1 MDHEN and CDR2 SYDVKM come from the germline V gene. This CDR3 contains 11 residues. The CDR3 region has the DNA TGTGGGGGGCGTTCGGGCACTGAAGCTTTCTTT. This codes for CGGRSGTEAFF.

The genes are TRBV6-5 and TRBJ1-1; D remains unclear. This CDR3 has 14 amino acids. Trimming pared 6 bases from V and 1 base from J, leaving 12 bases between. Germline CDR1 is MNHEY and CDR2 is SVGAGI. The CDR3 spells CASSPSGWNTEAFF. Here the CDR3 DNA reads TGTGCCAGCAGCCCAAGTGGCTGGAACACTGAAGCTTTCTTT.

A single count supports this clone. The gene calls are TRBV7-5 and TRBJ2-2; the table gives TRBD1 as D, unverified against the DNA. TRBV7-5 is reported as a pseudogene. The CDR3 covers 16 residues. The CDR3 spells CARSFSETGGTGELFF. CDR3 bases: TGTGCCAGAAGCTTTTCCGAGACAGGGGGCACCGGGGAGCTGTTTTTT.

The genes are TRBV7-2 and TRBJ2-2, with D possibly matching TRBD2 (6 bases). Trimming cost V 1 base and J 1 base, with 10 bases left between them. The V gene's germline CDR1 is SGHTA and CDR2 FQGNSA. This CDR3 is 16 amino acids long. The CDR3 DNA sequence: TGTGCCAGCAGCTTAGTAGGCGGGGAGAACACCGGGGAGCTGTTTTTT. Translating it yields CASSLVGGENTGELFF.

The chain uses TRBV9 and TRBJ2-1, with 11 nucleotides matching TRBD2. Germline assignment: CDR1 SGDLS and CDR2 YYNGEE. The CDR3 runs 17 residues. The V segment lost 0 bases and the J segment 7 bases; nucleotides outside the gene matches: 9. This chain's CDR3 is CASSVGGLAGGGNEQFF. For the CDR3, the DNA is TGTGCCAGCAGCGTAGGGGGGCTAGCGGGAGGAGGTAATGAGCAGTTCTTC.

A few counts support this clone. This chain links TRBV5-4 with TRBJ2-2; TRBD1 is a possible D gene (6 bases). Germline V gives CDR1 SGHNT, CDR2 YYREEE (reference sequence). Trimming removed 4 bases at V and 1 base at J, with 14 bases between. This CDR3 contains 16 residues. The DNA for the CDR3 is TGTGCCAGCAGCAGAGCCGGGACACTGAACACCGGGGAGCTGTTTTTT. This gives the protein CASSRAGTLNTGELFF.

CDR3 DNA: TGTGCCTGGAGCCCTGGACAGGGTAAGGGCTACACCTTC. It encodes CAWSPGQGKGYTF. This chain links TRBV30 with TRBJ1-2, with 8 positions matching TRBD1. Per germline, CDR1 GTSNPN and CDR2 SVGIG (reference sequence). CDR3 size: 13 residues. V shed 3 bases, J shed 8 bases, and the junction held 8 bases outside the gene matches.

The rearrangement joins TRBV29-1 to TRBJ1-1, with TRBD1 as a possible D gene (5 bases). The CDR3 contains 14 residues. V lost 3 bases, J lost 0 bases, and 11 bases lay in between. The germline gives CDR1 SQVTM, CDR2 ANQGSEA. CDR3 sequence reads: CSVDRGALNTEAFF. CDR3 bases: TGCAGCGTTGACCGTGGGGCATTGAACACTGAAGCTTTCTTT.

The chain is built from TRBV12-3 or TRBV12-4 and TRBJ1-2, with TRBD1 matching over 8 bases. Trimming at V came to 7 bases and at J to 4 bases, leaving 2 bases not matched to a gene. This CDR3 is 12 amino acids long. In DNA form, the CDR3 reads TGTGCCAGCAAAGACAGGGGCTATGGCTACACCTTC. Translated: CASKDRGYGYTF.

The V and J genes are TRBV5-8 and TRBJ1-2; TRBD1 aligns across 9 bases. This CDR3 spans 14 amino acids. Germline V lookup: CDR1 SGHTS, CDR2 YDEGEE. After removal of 3 bases from V and 8 bases from J, the junction contained 8 bases not matched to a gene. CDR3 nucleotides: TGTGCCAGCAGCTGGGGACAGGGAGTAGAGGGCTACACCTTC. It encodes CASSWGQGVEGYTF. The variable domain in full, completed from reference TRBV5-8 and TRBJ1-2, reads EAGVTQSPTHLIKTRGQQATLRCSPISGHTSVYWYQQALGLGLQFLLWYDEGEERNRGNFPPRFSGRQFPNYSSELNVNALELEDSALYLCASSWGQGVEGYTFGSGTRLTVV.

The rearrangement uses TRBV5-1 and TRBJ1-1; D possibly corresponds to TRBD1 (5 bases). The CDR3 sequence is 14 residues long. V was cut by 7 bases and J by 1 base, with 14 bases left in between. CDR1 and CDR2 (germline): SGHRS, YFSETQ. CDR3 residues: CASHVGGGNTEAFF. The DNA for the CDR3 is TGCGCCAGCCACGTTGGGGGAGGGAACACTGAAGCTTTCTTT.